This TCR beta chain was obtained from a study of blood T cells in healthy people across ages. Study-level findings and limits: When set beside aged donors, long-lived donors presented more naive CD4+ cells and higher diversity. TCR beta diversity, measured per million T cells, fell in a roughly linear way with age.

PCR was performed a second time for about 7 to 12 cycles using a sample-barcoded 5' primer and a J-beta primer mix. A single record per CDR3 protein comes from TCRdb applying MiXCR to the 5' RACE reads. The sample has about 1 million distinct CDR3 sequences, 45% seen once; the top ten hold approximately 17%. Regarding this clonotype: Its antigen remains unidentified.

The V and J ends lost 5 bases and 9 bases, in that order; junction bases with no gene match: 14. Germline V lookup: CDR1 MNHEY, CDR2 SMNVEV (reference sequence). This CDR3 region has 16 residues. Caucasian individuals from Russia who were healthy and aged about 6 to 90 acted as donors. PBMCs, at least 6 million per sample, were isolated. The clonotype comes from a woman in her fifties or sixties in good health. This rearrangement joins TRBV27 to TRBJ2-7; 12 nucleotides agree with TRBD2. Sequencing was done on a sample of blood. The CDR3 sequence is CASSPSGGLAGALQYF. The CDR3 region has the DNA TGTGCCAGCAGTCCCTCAGGGGGACTAGCGGGTGCCCTGCAGTACTTC.